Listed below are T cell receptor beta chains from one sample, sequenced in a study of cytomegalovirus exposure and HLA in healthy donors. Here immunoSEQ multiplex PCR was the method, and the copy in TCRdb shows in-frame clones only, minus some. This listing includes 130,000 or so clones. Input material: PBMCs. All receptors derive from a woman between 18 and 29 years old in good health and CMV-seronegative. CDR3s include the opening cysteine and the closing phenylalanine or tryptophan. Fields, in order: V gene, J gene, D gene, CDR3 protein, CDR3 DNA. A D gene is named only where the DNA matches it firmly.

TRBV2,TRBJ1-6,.,CASIFEGEGPLHF,TGTGCCAGCATATTCGAGGGGGAAGGACCCCTCCACTTT
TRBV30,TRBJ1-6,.,CAWSVSSSPLHF,TGTGCCTGGAGTGTATCTTCTTCACCCCTCCACTTT
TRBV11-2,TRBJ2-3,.,CASSLIRGRRTDTQYF,TGTGCCAGCAGCTTAATTCGTGGCCGTCGCACAGATACGCAGTATTTT
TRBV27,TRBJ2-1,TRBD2,CACGGGLPYNEQFF,TGTGCCTGCGGGGGGGGACTACCCTACAATGAGCAGTTCTTC
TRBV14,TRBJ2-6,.,CASSQLTGSPSGANVLTF,TGTGCCAGCAGCCAACTAACAGGCTCTCCCTCTGGGGCCAACGTCCTGACTTTC
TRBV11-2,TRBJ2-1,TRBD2,CASRSRGLAGNEQFF,TGTGCCAGCAGGTCACGTGGACTAGCGGGTAATGAGCAGTTCTTC
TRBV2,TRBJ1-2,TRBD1,CASSGDSSYGYTF,TGTGCCAGCAGTGGGGACAGCTCTTATGGCTACACCTTC
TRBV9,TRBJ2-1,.,CASSNYDEQFF,TGTGCCAGCAGCAACTACGATGAGCAGTTCTTC
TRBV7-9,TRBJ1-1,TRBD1,CASSPRQGAPTEAFF,TGTGCCAGCAGCCCAAGACAGGGGGCGCCCACTGAAGCTTTCTTT
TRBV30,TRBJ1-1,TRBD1,CAWAGQGVLSFF,TGTGCCTGGGCGGGACAGGGGGTTTTGTCTTTCTTT
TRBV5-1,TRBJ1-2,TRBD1,CASSFGTGVDYGHTF,TGCGCCAGCAGCTTCGGGACAGGGGTTGACTATGGCCACACCTTC
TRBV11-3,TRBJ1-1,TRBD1,CASSLGGQQGKDEAFF,TGTGCCAGCAGCTTAGGGGGACAGCAGGGGAAGGATGAAGCTTTCTTT
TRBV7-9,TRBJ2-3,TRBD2,CASSLVGGTSGIPDTQYF,TGTGCCAGCAGCTTAGTTGGGGGGACTAGCGGGATCCCAGATACGCAGTATTTT
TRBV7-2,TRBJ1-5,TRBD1,CASSQMTGSNQPQHF,TGTGCCAGCAGCCAGATGACAGGGAGCAATCAGCCCCAGCATTTT
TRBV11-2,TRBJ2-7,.,CASTLQVGASHEQYF,TGTGCCAGCACCCTTCAGGTGGGAGCTTCCCACGAGCAGTACTTC
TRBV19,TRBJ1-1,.,CASSQSGGYTEAFF,TGTGCCAGTAGTCAGTCGGGGGGGTACACTGAAGCTTTCTTT
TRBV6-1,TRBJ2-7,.,CASSDRGSYEQYF,TGTGCCAGCAGTGATCGGGGCTCCTACGAGCAGTACTTC
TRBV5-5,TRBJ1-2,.,CASSLGQSNYGYTF,TGTGCCAGCAGCTTGGGCCAGTCTAACTATGGCTACACCTTC
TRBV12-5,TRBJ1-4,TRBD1,CASGQGVGTNEKLFF,TGTGCTAGTGGTCAGGGGGTTGGGACTAATGAAAAACTGTTTTTT
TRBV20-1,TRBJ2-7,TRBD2,CSAGTSYEQYF,TGCAGTGCGGGGACTAGTTACGAGCAGTACTTC
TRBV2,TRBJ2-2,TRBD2,CASRGTSGRLSGELFF,TGTGCCAGCAGGGGGACTAGCGGGAGATTATCCGGGGAGCTGTTTTTT
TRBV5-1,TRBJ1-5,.,CASSLGTSPNQPQHF,TGCGCCAGCAGCTTGGGGACAAGCCCCAATCAGCCCCAGCATTTT
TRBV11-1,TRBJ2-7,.,CASSSRDSNEQYF,TGTGCCAGCAGCTCCCGGGACTCTAACGAGCAGTACTTC
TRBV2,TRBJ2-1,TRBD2,CARAGGGGNEQFF,TGTGCCAGAGCGGGAGGGGGTGGGAATGAGCAGTTCTTC
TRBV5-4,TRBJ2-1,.,CASSLVGAYGSEQFF,TGTGCCAGCAGCTTGGTGGGAGCCTACGGTAGTGAGCAGTTCTTC
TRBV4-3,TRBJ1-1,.,CASSQVDRMNTEAFF,TGCGCCAGCAGCCAAGTTGACAGGATGAACACTGAAGCTTTCTTT
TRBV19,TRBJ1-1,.,CASSNPGLITEAFF,TGTGCCAGTAGTAATCCGGGGTTGATCACTGAAGCTTTCTTT
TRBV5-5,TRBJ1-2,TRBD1,CASSFRDRGGVGYTF,TGTGCCAGCAGCTTCCGGGACAGGGGTGGTGTTGGCTACACCTTC
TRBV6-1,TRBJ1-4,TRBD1,CASSERGQGNEKLFF,TGTGCCAGCAGTGAAAGAGGACAGGGTAATGAAAAACTGTTTTTT
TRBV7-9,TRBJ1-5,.,CASSLGSGVRIGQPQHF,TGTGCCAGCAGCTTAGGCTCGGGAGTCCGCATCGGTCAGCCCCAGCATTTT
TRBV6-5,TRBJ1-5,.,CASSRNEEEFPQHF,TGTGCCAGCAGTCGGAATGAGGAAGAATTCCCCCAGCATTTT
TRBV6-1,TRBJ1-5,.,CASSEIGGSGNQPQHF,TGTGCCAGCAGTGAAATTGGTGGTTCGGGCAATCAGCCCCAGCATTTT
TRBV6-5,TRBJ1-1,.,CASSLLVGPRTEAFF,TGTGCCAGCAGCTTACTTGTGGGGCCGCGGACTGAAGCTTTCTTT
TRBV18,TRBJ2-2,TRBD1,CASSPSPTGDTGELFF,TGTGCCAGCTCACCGTCCCCGACAGGGGACACCGGGGAGCTGTTTTTT
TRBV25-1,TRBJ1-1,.,CASSPGGYTEAFF,TGTGCCAGCAGTCCCGGGGGGTACACTGAAGCTTTCTTT
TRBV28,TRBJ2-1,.,CASSYRDLRGLNEQFF,TGTGCCAGCAGTTATCGGGACCTCAGGGGACTAAATGAGCAGTTCTTC
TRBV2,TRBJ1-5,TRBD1,CASRGQAWKNQPQHF,TGTGCCAGCAGGGGACAGGCATGGAAAAATCAGCCCCAGCATTTT
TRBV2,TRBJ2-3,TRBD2,CASRRLAGGSGDTQYF,TGTGCCAGCAGGCGACTAGCGGGAGGGTCGGGGGATACGCAGTATTTT
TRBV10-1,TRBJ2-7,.,CASSEDSYHDYEQYF,TGCGCCAGCAGTGAGGATTCCTACCACGACTACGAGCAGTACTTC
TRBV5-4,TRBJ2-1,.,CASSLGGGATTSYNEQFF,TGTGCCAGCAGCTTGGGTGGAGGGGCCACCACGTCCTACAATGAGCAGTTCTTC
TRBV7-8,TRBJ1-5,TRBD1,CASSLGWDSDNQPQHF,TGTGCCAGCAGCTTAGGGTGGGACAGCGACAATCAGCCCCAGCATTTT